Presented here are 31 T cell receptor beta chains from one specimen sequenced in a study of T-cell reconstitution after alpha-beta-depleted transplantation in children. It was with unique molecular identifiers that the TCRbeta library was prepared. TCRdb redid the calling of the PCR reads with MiXCR, one entry per CDR3 protein. Among approximately 1,000,000 distinct CDR3 sequences, roughly 29% were seen once, and the ten largest hold over 25%. The sample in question was PBMCs, mostly from graft donor cells, obtained 360 days after TCRalphabeta/CD19-depleted stem cell transplant. The source is a boy younger than two who had a stem cell transplant for SCID, so the T cells may come from the graft donor.

The chain carries TRBV6-2 or TRBV6-3 and TRBJ1-5; 7 bases line up with TRBD1. Unmatched junction bases numbered 14, after V lost 5 bases and J lost 10 bases. The CDR3 consists of 15 residues. CDR1 is MNHEY and CDR2 is SVGEGT in the germline V gene. CDR3 protein: CASSQTGTASRPQHF. The CDR3 region has the DNA TGTGCCAGCAGTCAAACAGGGACAGCCTCCCGTCCCCAGCATTTT.

The chain links TRBV4-2 to TRBJ2-3, with D tentatively TRBD2 (6 bases). This CDR3 comprises 16 residues. Trimming shortened V by 0 bases and J by 2 bases, and 12 bases separated the two germline ends. From germline, CDR1 is LGHNA and CDR2 YNFKEQ. CDR3 coding DNA: TGTGCCAGCAGCCAAGATTCGGTAGCGGCCACAGATACGCAGTATTTT. Translation gives CASSQDSVAATDTQYF.

This clonotype was counted only a few times. The gene calls are TRBV5-1 and TRBJ2-5; 9 nucleotides line up with TRBD1. Losses at the gene ends were 6 bases for V and 4 bases for J; bases not matched to a gene: 10. Looked up from germline, CDR1 is SGHRS and CDR2 is YFSETQ. This CDR3 has 15 residues. The DNA of the CDR3 is TGCGCCAGCACCTTCTTACAGGGGGCTAGAGAGACCCAGTACTTC. It yields the protein CASTFLQGARETQYF.

This clonotype turned up a few times. The chain is built from TRBV10-3 and TRBJ2-1, with 14 bases fitting TRBD2. The CDR3 spans 15 residues. V lost 8 bases and J lost 4; bases outside the gene matches: 4. The germline V gene has CDR1 ENHRY and CDR2 SYGVKD. The CDR3 sequence is CAIRGTSGGYNEQFF. In DNA, the CDR3 is TGTGCCATCCGCGGGACTAGCGGGGGTTACAATGAGCAGTTCTTC.

In this sample, this clonotype turned up a few times. The chain couples TRBV5-1 to TRBJ2-7, with D possibly being TRBD1 or TRBD2 (5 bases each). V was clipped by 4 bases and J by 0 bases, with 14 bases between them. CDR1 is SGHRS and CDR2 is YFSETQ in the germline V gene. The CDR3 contains 15 residues. The CDR3 protein is CASSVRDGASYEQYF. CDR3 coding DNA: TGCGCCAGCAGCGTCAGGGACGGTGCCTCCTACGAGCAGTACTTC.

This clonotype appeared many times. The chain is built from TRBV9 and TRBJ2-1; a possible D gene is TRBD1 (6 bases). The CDR3 runs to 16 residues. The V end lost 6 bases, the J end lost 3 bases, and 19 bases lay between the germline ends. CDR1 SGDLS and CDR2 YYNGEE come from the germline V gene. The CDR3, as DNA: TGTGCCAGCACCCCCGAGGGGGTGGGGATCTACAATGAGCAGTTCTTC. As protein: CASTPEGVGIYNEQFF.

The CDR3 coding sequence is TGTGCCAGCAGTCCTAAGGGACTAGCGGCTACCTACGAGCAGTACTTC. Translating it yields CASSPKGLAATYEQYF. The rearrangement joins TRBV28 to TRBJ2-7, with 11 bases lining up with TRBD2. The CDR3 length is 16 residues. Germline V CDR1 and CDR2: MDHEN, SYDVKM. V was clipped by 5 bases and J by 2 bases; unmatched bases: 8.

The chain uses TRBV28 and TRBJ2-3; no clear D gene. The germline V gene has CDR1 MDHEN and CDR2 SYDVKM. V shed 2 bases and J shed 1 base, with 13 bases lying between them. The CDR3 totals 16 residues. The CDR3 protein is CASSLGSLSGTDTQYF. DNA for the CDR3: TGTGCCAGCAGTTTAGGTAGTCTCTCGGGCACAGATACGCAGTATTTT.

V and J are TRBV20-1 and TRBJ2-2; 11 bases agree with TRBD2. This CDR3 spans 15 amino acids. With 5 bases clipped from V and 7 bases from J, the junction kept 9 bases outside the gene matches. CDR1 DFQATT and CDR2 SNEGSKA come from the germline V gene (reference sequence). The CDR3 DNA is TGCAGTGCTCATAATAGCGGGGGGGCCCTCGGGGAGCTGTTTTTT. Translated: CSAHNSGGALGELFF.

The rearrangement joins TRBV20-1 to TRBJ1-1, with D possibly being TRBD1 (5 bases). V was trimmed by 5 bases and J by 10 bases, leaving 14 bases between them. The germline CDR1 and CDR2 sequences are DFQATT and SNEGSKA (reference sequence). CDR3 length equals 11 residues. The CDR3 sequence: CSAERGLGAFF. The CDR3 coding sequence is TGCAGTGCTGAGAGGGGTTTGGGAGCTTTCTTT.

The chain recombines TRBV7-2 with TRBJ2-2, with TRBD2 identical over 12 bases. With 3 bases clipped from V and 6 bases from J, the junction kept 8 bases outside the gene matches. Germline V gene lookup returns CDR1 SGHTA and CDR2 FQGNSA. The CDR3 length is 17 residues. The CDR3 is CASSFSSSGGAAGELFF. For the CDR3, the DNA is TGTGCCAGCAGCTTCTCCTCTAGCGGGGGGGCGGCCGGGGAGCTGTTTTTT. The entire variable domain, with the rest obtained from reference TRBV7-2 and TRBJ2-2, is as follows: GAGVSQSPSNKVTEKGKDVELRCDPISGHTALYWYRQSLGQGLEFLIYFQGNSAPDKSGLPSDRFSAERTGGSVSTLTIQRTQQEDSAVYLCASSFSSSGGAAGELFFGEGSRLTVL.

This clonotype was recorded a few times. Relative to the germline gene, one junction end is altered; a read error may explain this. This chain joins TRBV29-1 and TRBJ1-4, with 7 bases aligning to TRBD1. Germline CDR1 reads SQVTM; CDR2 reads ANQGSEA. This CDR3 spans 15 amino acids. The CDR3 here is CSVEGRQGSGEKLFF. CDR3 bases: TGCAGCGTGGAAGGACGACAGGGATCGGGTGAAAAACTGTTTTTT.

The chain employs TRBV15 and TRBJ2-1, with 8 bases lining up with TRBD1. V was pared by 3 bases and J by 5 bases, with 9 bases of the junction left unmatched. This CDR3 contains 16 residues. The V gene's germline CDR1 is LNHNV and CDR2 YYDKDF (reference sequence). The CDR3 loop reads CATSSPRAGGHNEQFF. CDR3 sequence (DNA): TGTGCCACCAGCAGCCCCCGCGCAGGGGGCCACAATGAGCAGTTCTTC.

This clonotype appeared a few times. This rearrangement joins TRBV10-3 to TRBJ1-2, with D unclear. From germline, CDR1 is ENHRY and CDR2 SYGVKD. Trimming left V 4 bases short and J 3 bases short, with 9 bases between. The CDR3 is 13 amino acids. The CDR3 bases are TGTGCCATCAGTGGTCTCGGGGACTATGGCTACACCTTC. This translates into CAISGLGDYGYTF.

The V and J genes are TRBV28 and TRBJ1-2; 7 bases align to TRBD1. This CDR3 has 17 amino acids. The V segment lost 4 bases and the J segment 6 bases; nucleotides outside the gene matches: 17. Germline V gene sequence: CDR1 MDHEN, CDR2 SYDVKM. CDR3 amino acids: CASSSPGTRGLSDGYTF. The CDR3 DNA sequence: TGTGCCAGCAGTTCCCCCGGGACCAGGGGGTTAAGCGATGGCTACACCTTC.

The rearrangement links TRBV12-3 or TRBV12-4 to TRBJ1-2; weak D call: TRBD1 (5 bases). Trimming cost V 5 bases and J 2 bases, with 12 bases left between them. This CDR3 region has 14 residues. The CDR3 region is CASSKETENYGYTF. In nucleotides, the CDR3 is TGTGCCAGCAGTAAGGAGACAGAAAACTATGGCTACACCTTC.

The chain joins TRBV12-3 or TRBV12-4 to TRBJ1-2, with a weak D call TRBD1 (5 bases). V gave up 3 bases and J gave up 3 bases, with 11 bases separating them. This CDR3 spans 14 amino acids. The CDR3 bases are TGTGCCAGCAGTTTTAGGGCGGGGCACTATGGCTACACCTTC. Translation gives CASSFRAGHYGYTF.

The J gene is TRBJ2-7, the V gene TRBV5-5; D perhaps matches TRBD2 (7 bases). Between the trimmed V and J ends, which lost 2 bases and 0 bases, there was a span of 12 bases. The V gene's germline CDR1 is SGHKS and CDR2 YYEKEE (reference sequence). The CDR3 loop spans 15 amino acids. This CDR3 is CASSFVGGVSYEQYF. The CDR3, as DNA: TGTGCCAGCAGCTTCGTAGGGGGGGTCTCCTACGAGCAGTACTTC.

The table lists this clonotype with many counts. The V and J genes are TRBV9 and TRBJ1-1; tentative D call: TRBD1 (5 bases). This CDR3 comprises 15 residues. V gave up 4 bases and J gave up 0 bases, with 13 bases separating them. Germline V CDR1 and CDR2: SGDLS, YYNGEE. The CDR3 here is CASSPLGRLNTEAFF. In DNA, the CDR3 is TGTGCCAGCAGCCCCTTGGGACGTCTGAACACTGAAGCTTTCTTT.

The rearrangement uses TRBV24-1 and TRBJ2-1; D might be TRBD1 or TRBD2, each matching 6 bases. The CDR3 has 13 residues. V lost 10 bases and J lost 12, with 21 bases in between. The V gene's germline CDR1 is KGHDR and CDR2 SFDVKD. CDR3 sequence: CATTGPRDSGQFF. The CDR3 nucleotides are TGTGCCACTACAGGGCCCCGGGACTCGGGGCAGTTCTTC.

This clonotype has just a few counts. The chain employs TRBV28 and TRBJ1-1; unclear D gene. The CDR3 runs 11 residues. Trimming stripped 7 bases from V and 1 base from J, with 4 bases between. In germline, CDR1 is MDHEN, CDR2 SYDVKM. In DNA, the CDR3 is TGTGCCAGCAAGCAGAACACTGAAGCTTTCTTT. Translated, it gives CASKQNTEAFF.

This clonotype was observed a few times. V and J are TRBV5-1 and TRBJ2-1; the match to TRBD2 covers 7 bases. V lost 0 bases to trimming and J lost 8 bases; unmatched junction nucleotides: 8. CDR1 SGHRS and CDR2 YFSETQ come from the germline V gene. The CDR3 is made up of 15 amino acids. The CDR3 loop is CASSLASAGVHEQFF. The CDR3 coding sequence is TGCGCCAGCAGCTTGGCCTCGGCGGGGGTCCATGAGCAGTTCTTC.

The rearrangement uses TRBV12-3 or TRBV12-4 and TRBJ1-4; D call uncertain. The CDR3 loop spans 15 amino acids. Trimming took off 0 bases at V and 8 bases at J, with 13 bases between the two ends. The CDR3 region has the DNA TGTGCCAGCAGTTTAGCCCCGGCGGCGGGAGAAAAACTGTTTTTT. Protein: CASSLAPAAGEKLFF.

A few counts support this clonotype. This sequence joins TRBV9 and TRBJ2-7; D unresolved. The CDR3 runs 17 residues. The germline CDR1 and CDR2 sequences are SGDLS and YYNGEE. Trimming took 3 bases from V and 1 from J, leaving 20 bases between them. The CDR3, as DNA: TGTGCCAGCAGCGGGGGTGAGGACGATAGCTCTTCCTACGAGCAGTACTTC. Translation: CASSGGEDDSSSYEQYF.

With regard to this clonotype: Being one base from a much bigger clone, this may be a read error. The DNA for the CDR3 is TGTGCCAGCACCCAGGGGGAAAAACTGTTTTTT. This translates into CASTQGEKLFF. The V and J genes are TRBV12-3 or TRBV12-4 and TRBJ1-4; a weak D match, TRBD1 (6 bases). Trimming removed 7 bases from V and 8 bases from J, with 8 bases in between. The CDR3 loop spans 11 amino acids.

This chain links TRBV5-1 with TRBJ1-4; TRBD1 might be the D (6 bases). Germline-derived CDR1 and CDR2 are SGHRS and YFSETQ. The CDR3 length is 16 residues. Trimming left V 4 bases short and J 1 base short, with 14 bases between. For the CDR3, the DNA is TGCGCCAGCAGCAGTCGAAGGGGGGGAACTAATGAAAAACTGTTTTTT. Protein product: CASSSRRGGTNEKLFF.

The V call is TRBV4-1, the J call TRBJ2-5; TRBD1 might be the D (5 bases). V was pared by 1 base and J by 9 bases, with 18 bases between. CDR1 and CDR2 from the germline V gene are MGHRA and YSYEKL. The CDR3 consists of 15 residues. The CDR3 DNA is TGCGCCAGCAGCCAAGGAGTTGTAGACAGTGGGGCCCAGTACTTC. It encodes CASSQGVVDSGAQYF.

This clonotype was observed a handful of times. The chain is built from TRBV20-1 and TRBJ2-5; D call uncertain. The V and J ends lost 0 bases and 0 bases respectively, with 8 bases between them. The length of the CDR3 is 14 residues. CDR1 DFQATT and CDR2 SNEGSKA come from the germline V gene (reference sequence). CDR3 in amino acids: CSARDGWYQETQYF. The CDR3 DNA follows: TGCAGTGCTAGAGATGGGTGGTACCAAGAGACCCAGTACTTC.

This clonotype has only a few counts. J is TRBJ2-7 and V is TRBV6-1; 7 positions match TRBD1. Trimming took 7 bases from V and 2 from J; bases not matched to a gene: 5. This CDR3 has 13 amino acids. Germline CDR1 is MNHNS and CDR2 is SASEGT. CDR3 DNA: TGTGCCAGCAACACGGGACAGACCTACGAGCAGTACTTC. Translated, it gives CASNTGQTYEQYF.

The chain employs TRBV10-3 and TRBJ1-1; D remains ambiguous. This CDR3 is built from 13 residues. Deletions cut 5 bases from V and 2 bases from J, with 9 bases between. Per germline, CDR1 ENHRY and CDR2 SYGVKD. Here the CDR3 reads CAISWTGNTEAFF. CDR3 in DNA: TGTGCCATCAGTTGGACCGGTAACACTGAAGCTTTCTTT.

The chain uses TRBV16 and TRBJ1-1; 7 nucleotides line up with TRBD1. This CDR3 has 15 residues. CDR1 is KGHSY, CDR2 FQNENV, per germline. Trimming cost V 1 base and J 2 bases; bases outside gene matches: 4. The CDR3 region has the DNA TGTGCCAGCAGCCAATACAGGGGACGAAACACTGAAGCTTTCTTT. Translation: CASSQYRGRNTEAFF.